The next 19 T cell receptor beta chains were all read from a single sample in a study of T cell repertoires in cytomegalovirus infection. Via MiXCR, TCRdb re-called the reads, giving one row per CDR3 protein. The table includes hundreds of thousands of distinct CDR3 sequences, 42% detected once. Antigens of these TCRs are unknown. Sequencing was performed on cultured PBMCs, taken from culture after CMV antigen stimulation. These TCRs come from a human donor in good health (CMV status not recorded). Some clones in this sample may be carry-over from other donors' samples.

This clonotype was detected only a few times. The chain couples TRBV6-1 to TRBJ2-3, with D unresolved. The ends were cut back, 4 bases at V and 1 base at J, with 18 bases in the middle. CDR3 length: 17 residues. Germline V gene lookup returns CDR1 MNHNS and CDR2 SASEGT. CDR3 nucleotides: TGTGCCAGCAGTGGACTCGGCCCAGCCGGCGGCACAGATACGCAGTATTTT. Its translation: CASSGLGPAGGTDTQYF.

The rearrangement links TRBV7-8 to TRBJ1-3, with D possibly being TRBD1 (5 bases). V lost 4 bases to trimming and J lost 0 bases, with 22 bases between them. Germline V lookup: CDR1 SGHVS, CDR2 FQNEAQ. CDR3 length: 19 amino acids. The CDR3 DNA reads TGTGCCAGCAGCTCCTCCCGGTTGAGGGGACCGAGCTCTGGAAACACCATATATTTT. Protein: CASSSSRLRGPSSGNTIYF.

The rearrangement joins TRBV5-5 to TRBJ2-1; 7 bases are shared with TRBD2. The junction had 16 bases not matched to a gene; V was cut back by 0 bases and J by 7 bases. The CDR3 sequence is 18 residues long. Per the germline V gene, CDR1 is SGHKS and CDR2 is YYEKEE (reference sequence). The CDR3: CASSLGIAGRVKINEQFF. The CDR3 DNA follows: TGTGCCAGCAGCTTGGGAATTGCGGGGAGGGTTAAGATAAATGAGCAGTTCTTC.

This clonotype was observed a handful of times. In nucleotides, the CDR3 is TGTGCCAGCAGCCGGATGGGGGGAGGGTATTCACCCCTCCACTTT. Translation: CASSRMGGGYSPLHF. The chain is built from TRBV6-1 and TRBJ1-6; tentative D call: TRBD1 (5 bases). The V end lost 6 bases, the J end lost 8 bases, and 17 bases lay between the germline ends. The CDR3 loop spans 15 amino acids. Per germline, CDR1 MNHNS and CDR2 SASEGT.

The chain carries TRBV4-3 and TRBJ2-4, with 13 bases that match TRBD2. The trim removed 1 base at V and 6 bases at J, leaving 6 bases unmatched. This CDR3 spans 17 amino acids. Germline-derived CDR1 and CDR2 are LGHNA and YSLEER. The CDR3 nucleotides are TGCGCCAGCAGCCAAGTTACTAGCGGGAGGGCCGGAAACATTCAGTACTTC. This gives the protein CASSQVTSGRAGNIQYF.

The chain couples TRBV5-5 to TRBJ2-5, with TRBD1 matching over 7 bases. CDR3 length: 13 residues. Trimming cost V 3 bases and J 3 bases; bases outside gene matches: 2. The germline CDR1 and CDR2 sequences are SGHKS and YYEKEE (reference sequence). CDR3 DNA sequence: TGTGCCAGCAGCTGGGGGACAGAAGAGACCCAGTACTTC. It yields the protein CASSWGTEETQYF.

This clonotype occurred a few times. The chain joins TRBV7-8 to TRBJ1-3, with TRBD1 as a possible D gene (6 bases). Per germline, CDR1 SGHVS and CDR2 FQNEAQ. With 7 bases removed from V and 5 bases from J, the gap between germline ends came to 18 bases. The CDR3 covers 15 residues. The CDR3 nucleotides are TGTGCCAGCACCACAAACAGGGTTACTAGAAACACCATATATTTT. Its translation is CASTTNRVTRNTIYF.

This clonotype has more than one count but fewer than ten. The chain links TRBV6-6 to TRBJ1-5; D is ambiguous. The CDR3 runs 16 residues. Germline CDR1 is MNHNY and CDR2 is SVGAGI (reference sequence). V lost 0 bases and J 3 bases, leaving 12 bases between the germline ends. The CDR3 sequence: CASSYSFFEPNQPQHF. CDR3 DNA: TGTGCCAGCAGTTACTCTTTCTTCGAACCCAATCAGCCCCAGCATTTT.

This clonotype has just a few counts. The chain uses TRBV7-9 and TRBJ2-4, with TRBD1 identical over 10 bases. Germline V CDR1 and CDR2: SEHNR, FQNEAQ (reference sequence). V was clipped by 5 bases and J by 0 bases; unmatched bases: 10. The CDR3 is made up of 18 amino acids. CDR3 sequence (DNA): TGTGCCAGCAGCCCGGCGGGACAGGGGATACTAGCCAAAAACATTCAGTACTTC. Translating it yields CASSPAGQGILAKNIQYF.

This clonotype was counted a few times. The rearrangement links TRBV11-2 to TRBJ1-4; D is perhaps TRBD1 (5 bases). The V end was cut by 2 bases, the J end by 8 bases, with 12 bases between. Looked up from germline, CDR1 is SGHAT and CDR2 is FQNNGV. The CDR3 sequence is 14 residues long. The CDR3 DNA reads as TGTGCCAGCAGCTTAACAGAAAAGGGGGAAAAACTGTTTTTT. It codes for CASSLTEKGEKLFF.

V gene TRBV6-2 or TRBV6-3 combines with J gene TRBJ2-5; 12 positions agree with TRBD1. Trimming cost V 2 bases and J 5 bases; bases outside gene matches: 6. Germline loops: CDR1 MNHEY, CDR2 SVGEGT. The CDR3 is 16 amino acids. The CDR3 region is CASSYPRDRGQETQYF. The CDR3 region has the DNA TGTGCCAGCAGTTACCCCAGGGACAGGGGGCAGGAGACCCAGTACTTC.

Here the CDR3 reads CASSYSGLRGDYEQYF. The CDR3, as DNA: TGTGCCAGCAGTTACTCGGGGCTCCGGGGAGACTACGAGCAGTACTTC. The genes are TRBV6-5 and TRBJ2-7; D is tentatively TRBD1 or TRBD2 (5 bases each). This CDR3 has 16 residues. V was cut by 0 bases and J by 3 bases, with 15 bases left in between. CDR1 and CDR2 from the germline V gene are MNHEY and SVGAGI.

Points on this clonotype: Sequence at one end of the junction differs from germline and may be a read error. This CDR3 is CASSPGGGFSGQPRHF. The CDR3 nucleotides are TGTGCCAGCAGCCCGGGCGGAGGGTTTTCAGGTCAGCCCCGGCATTTT. The genes are TRBV7-2 and TRBJ1-5; no clear D gene. Per germline, CDR1 SGHTA and CDR2 FQGNSA. The CDR3 runs 16 residues.

The rearrangement links TRBV12-3 or TRBV12-4 to TRBJ1-2; TRBD1 might be the D (6 bases). CDR3 length equals 15 residues. Trimming left V 3 bases short and J 3 bases short, with 14 bases between. The CDR3 DNA is TGTGCCAGCAGTTTCGGCGATTCAGGGGACTATGGCTACACCTTC. Protein: CASSFGDSGDYGYTF.

This clonotype has only one observation. This chain joins TRBV12-3 or TRBV12-4 and TRBJ1-4; D is uncertain. The CDR3 length is 14 residues. The germline V and J ends were trimmed by 6 bases and 0 bases, with 8 bases remaining between them. The CDR3 loop reads CASSPHATNEKLFF. The CDR3 coding sequence is TGTGCCAGCAGCCCCCACGCAACTAATGAAAAACTGTTTTTT.

This clonotype has just a few counts. The CDR3 DNA reads TGTGCCAGCAGTTTAGAAGGTCTTTTGAACACCGGGGAGCTGTTTTTT. This sequence encodes CASSLEGLLNTGELFF. The V and J genes are TRBV27 and TRBJ2-2, with D unclear. CDR3 length equals 16 residues. Trimming left V 2 bases short and J 1 base short, with 11 bases between. Germline V gene lookup returns CDR1 MNHEY and CDR2 SMNVEV (reference sequence).

This chain uses TRBV10-3 with TRBJ2-3; 9 bases map to TRBD2. The CDR3 length is 14 residues. In germline, CDR1 is ENHRY, CDR2 SYGVKD. Germline trimming cut 11 bases from V and 2 bases from J; bases unmatched to any gene: 8. The CDR3 protein is CASRLADFTDTQYF. CDR3 nucleotides: TGTGCCTCACGACTAGCGGACTTCACAGATACGCAGTATTTT.

The chain recombines TRBV7-2 with TRBJ2-1, with 8 nucleotides matching TRBD2. This CDR3 contains 15 residues. After removal of 5 bases from V and 10 bases from J, the junction contained 13 bases not matched to a gene. Germline V gene lookup returns CDR1 SGHTA and CDR2 FQGNSA. The CDR3 sequence is CASSPGSGGLPEQFF. The CDR3 DNA reads TGTGCCAGCAGCCCCGGGAGCGGGGGCCTACCAGAGCAGTTCTTC.

Only a few counts were recorded for this clonotype. The rearrangement joins TRBV6-5 to TRBJ2-4; D remains unclear. V lost 0 bases and J 8 bases, leaving 14 bases between the germline ends. The CDR3 consists of 15 residues. CDR1 and CDR2 from the germline V gene are MNHEY and SVGAGI. CDR3 amino acids: CASSYSTASRDIQYF. The CDR3 nucleotides are TGTGCCAGCAGTTACTCGACGGCCTCACGGGACATTCAGTACTTC.